Sequencing of this T cell receptor beta chain was carried out in a study of regulatory T cells in long-lasting Graves disease. Findings and limits, study-wide: Patients with persistent disease showed a bias toward TRBV28, TRBJ1-2 and TRBJ2-5.

Between the trimmed V and J ends, which lost 5 bases and 2 bases, there was a span of 16 bases. CDR3 length equals 14 residues. CDR1 DFQATT and CDR2 SNEGSKA come from the germline V gene (reference sequence). Building of the TCR beta libraries involved iRepertoire HTBI primers and Arm-PCR of CDR3 regions. Original methodology: Across the samples, identification revealed 55 to 80 TRBV and some 14 TRBJ segments. In TCRdb, the multiplex PCR reads were re-called with MiXCR into one record per CDR3 protein. The V and J calls here are based on TCRdb, not the publication. The table lists 550,000 to 700,000 distinct CDR3 sequences, about 16% of them singletons. The time point is: newly diagnosed GD, antithyroid drugs for less than 3 months. Researchers made the TCR library from RNA that was extracted from PBMCs. Regarding this clonotype: The target antigen is unknown.

These data were likewise used in another study, on T cells in Graves' hyperthyroidism and ophthalmopathy. That paper states: The primer set for the first-round RT-PCR of the TCR CDR3 was HTBI. A model built on 13 V-J features separated ophthalmopathy from stable hyperthyroidism.

The clonotype originates from a man aged 18 to 30 with Graves disease. V usage is TRBV20-1 and J usage is TRBJ2-7, with D perhaps matching TRBD1 (6 bases). The sample was peripheral blood mononuclear cells (PBMCs), taken at new diagnosis, from a patient treated with antithyroid drugs. CDR3 in amino acids: CSAVEGDQTYEQYF. For the CDR3, the DNA is TGCAGTGCTGTCGAGGGGGACCAGACCTACGAGCAGTACTTC.